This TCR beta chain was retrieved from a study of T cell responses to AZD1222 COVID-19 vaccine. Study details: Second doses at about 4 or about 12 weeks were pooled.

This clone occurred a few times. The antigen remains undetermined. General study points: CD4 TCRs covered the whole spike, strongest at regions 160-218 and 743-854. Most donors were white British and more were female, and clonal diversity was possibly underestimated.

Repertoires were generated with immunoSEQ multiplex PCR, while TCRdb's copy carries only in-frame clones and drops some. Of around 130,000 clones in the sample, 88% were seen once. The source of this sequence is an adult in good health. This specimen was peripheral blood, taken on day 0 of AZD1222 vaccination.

The CDR3 loop reads CASSPRGRGNTTEAFF. Written as DNA, the CDR3 is TGTGCCAGCTCACCAAGGGGGAGGGGGAACACGACTGAAGCTTTCTTT. V is TRBV18 and J is TRBJ1-1; possible D gene TRBD1, 6 bases. CDR1 and CDR2 from the germline V gene are KGHSH and LQKENI. The V end was cut by 2 bases, the J end by 5 bases, with 18 bases between. This CDR3 spans 16 amino acids.